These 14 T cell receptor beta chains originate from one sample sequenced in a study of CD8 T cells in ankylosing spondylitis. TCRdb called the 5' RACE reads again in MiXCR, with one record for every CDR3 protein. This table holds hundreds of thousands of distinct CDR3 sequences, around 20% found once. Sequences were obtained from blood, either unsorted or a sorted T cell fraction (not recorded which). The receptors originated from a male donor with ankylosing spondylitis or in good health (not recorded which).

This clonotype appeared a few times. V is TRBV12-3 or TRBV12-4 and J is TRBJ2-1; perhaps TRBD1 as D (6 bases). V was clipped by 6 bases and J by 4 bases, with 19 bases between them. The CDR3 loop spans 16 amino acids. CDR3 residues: CASSLTPADRYNEQFF. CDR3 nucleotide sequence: TGTGCCAGCAGCCTAACCCCCGCCGACAGGTACAATGAGCAGTTCTTC.

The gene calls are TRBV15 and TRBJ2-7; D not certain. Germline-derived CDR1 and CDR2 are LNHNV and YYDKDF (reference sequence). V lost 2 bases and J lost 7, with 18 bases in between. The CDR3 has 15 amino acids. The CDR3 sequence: CATSRLSTSPLEQYF. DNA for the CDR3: TGTGCCACCAGCAGATTATCGACCTCCCCCCTGGAGCAGTACTTC.

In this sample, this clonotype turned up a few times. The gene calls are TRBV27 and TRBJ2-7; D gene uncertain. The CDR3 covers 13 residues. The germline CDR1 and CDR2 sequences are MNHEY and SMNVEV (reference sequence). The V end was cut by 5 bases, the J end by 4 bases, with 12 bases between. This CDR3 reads CASSPRIGYEQYF. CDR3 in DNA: TGTGCCAGCAGTCCCCGGATCGGGTACGAGCAGTACTTC.

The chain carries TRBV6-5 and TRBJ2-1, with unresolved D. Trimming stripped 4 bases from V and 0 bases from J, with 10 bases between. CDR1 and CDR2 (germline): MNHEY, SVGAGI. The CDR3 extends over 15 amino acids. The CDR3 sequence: CASSSGFSSYNEQFF. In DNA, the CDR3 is TGTGCCAGCAGTTCTGGGTTTAGCTCCTACAATGAGCAGTTCTTC.

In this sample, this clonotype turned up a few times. The CDR3 loop is CASSWPIDNEQFF. The CDR3 bases are TGTGCCAGCAGCTGGCCCATAGACAATGAGCAGTTCTTC. The V gene is TRBV5-5, the J gene TRBJ2-1; D is ambiguous. The CDR3 is 13 residues long. Germline V gene sequence: CDR1 SGHKS, CDR2 YYEKEE (reference sequence). V gave up 3 bases and J gave up 5 bases, with 9 bases separating them.

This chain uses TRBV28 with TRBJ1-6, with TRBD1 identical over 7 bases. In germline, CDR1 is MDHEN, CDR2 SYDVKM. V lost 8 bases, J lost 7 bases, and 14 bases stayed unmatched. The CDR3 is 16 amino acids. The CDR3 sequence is CASRRRPDRENSPLHF. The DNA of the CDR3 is TGTGCCAGCCGCCGGCGCCCTGACAGGGAGAATTCACCCCTCCACTTT.

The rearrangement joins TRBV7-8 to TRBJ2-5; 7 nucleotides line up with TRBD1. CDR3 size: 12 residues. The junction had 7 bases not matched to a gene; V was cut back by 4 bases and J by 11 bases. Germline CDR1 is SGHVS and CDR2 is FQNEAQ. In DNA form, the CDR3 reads TGTGCCAGCAGCTCCGGGACAGTTTTACAGTACTTC. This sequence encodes CASSSGTVLQYF.

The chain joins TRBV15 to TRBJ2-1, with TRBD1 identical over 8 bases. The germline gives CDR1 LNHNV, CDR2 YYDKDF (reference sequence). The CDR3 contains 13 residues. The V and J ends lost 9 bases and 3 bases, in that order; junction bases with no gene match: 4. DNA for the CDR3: TGTGCCACAGACAGGGGTTTCTACAATGAGCAGTTCTTC. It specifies CATDRGFYNEQFF.

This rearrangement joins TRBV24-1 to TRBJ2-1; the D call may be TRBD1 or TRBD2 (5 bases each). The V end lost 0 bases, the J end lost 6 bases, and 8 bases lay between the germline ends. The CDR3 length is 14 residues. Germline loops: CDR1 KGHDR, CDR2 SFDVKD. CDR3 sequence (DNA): TGTGCCACCAGTGATTTGCGGGGCCTCAATGAGCAGTTCTTC. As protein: CATSDLRGLNEQFF.

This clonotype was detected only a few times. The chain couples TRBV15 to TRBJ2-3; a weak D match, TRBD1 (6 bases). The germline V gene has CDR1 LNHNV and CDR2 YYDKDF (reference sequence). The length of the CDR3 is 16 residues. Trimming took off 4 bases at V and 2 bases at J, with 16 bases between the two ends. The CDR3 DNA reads TGTGCCACCAGCAAGCCGGGACATGAAGTCACAGATACGCAGTATTTT. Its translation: CATSKPGHEVTDTQYF.

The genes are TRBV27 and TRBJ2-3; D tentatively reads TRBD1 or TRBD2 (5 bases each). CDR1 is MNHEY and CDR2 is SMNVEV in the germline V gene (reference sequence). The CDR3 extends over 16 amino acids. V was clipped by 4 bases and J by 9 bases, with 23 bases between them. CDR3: CASSSSMGVAPRTQYF. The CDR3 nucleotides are TGTGCCAGCAGTTCCTCTATGGGGGTAGCCCCCAGGACGCAGTATTTT.

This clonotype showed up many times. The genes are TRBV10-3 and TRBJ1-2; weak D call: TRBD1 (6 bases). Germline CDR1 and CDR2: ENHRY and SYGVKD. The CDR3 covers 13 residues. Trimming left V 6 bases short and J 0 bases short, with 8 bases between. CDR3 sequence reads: CAIRDSSNYGYTF. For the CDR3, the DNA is TGTGCCATCAGGGACAGTTCTAACTATGGCTACACCTTC.

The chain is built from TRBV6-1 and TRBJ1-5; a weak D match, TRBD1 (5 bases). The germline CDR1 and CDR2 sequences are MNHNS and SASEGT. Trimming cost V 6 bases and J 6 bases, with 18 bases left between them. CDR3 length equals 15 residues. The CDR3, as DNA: TGTGCCAGCAGGACCGGGGGGTCTAATAGTCAGCCCCAGCATTTT. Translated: CASRTGGSNSQPQHF.

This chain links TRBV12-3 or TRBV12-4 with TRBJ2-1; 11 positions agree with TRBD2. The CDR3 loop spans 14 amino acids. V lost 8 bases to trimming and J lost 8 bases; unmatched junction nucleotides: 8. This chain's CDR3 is CASQPGLAEDEQFF. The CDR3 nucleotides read TGTGCCAGCCAACCGGGACTAGCGGAGGATGAGCAGTTCTTC.